This T cell receptor (beta chain) was retrieved from a study of metastatic and nonmetastatic thyroid tumors. The overall study: A comparison of repertoires was made across blood and tumor or nodule tissue from malignant and benign thyroid patients. Findings of the study overall: Compared with benign nodules, malignant thyroid tumors were reported to have significantly higher TCR beta diversity in both blood and tumor.

Methods used by the authors: Clinicopathological groups differed in CDR3, with these differences serving to build a distant-metastasis classifier for papillary thyroid cancer. Using MiXCR, TCRdb re-called clones from the PCR reads. Here the V and J calls rest on TCRdb's processing, not on the authors' analysis. The sample shows tens of thousands of clones, around an eighth of them seen only once. Treatment of any kind had been given to no patient before thyroid surgery. This clone was seen ten or more times. No antigen is known for it. Germline and junction disagree at one end, which may indicate a read error. CDR1 SGHTA and CDR2 FQGNSA come from the germline V gene. The CDR3 runs 13 residues.

J is TRBJ2-2 and V is TRBV7-2, with D unresolved. Sequences were obtained from blood. This clonotype was sampled from a female donor with papillary thyroid cancer or a benign thyroid nodule (not recorded which). Some clones in this sample may be carry-over from other donors' samples. CDR3 protein: CAGSPLLPGELFF. The CDR3 nucleotides are TGTGCCGGCAGCCCGTTACTACCCGGGGAGCTGTTTTTT.